The T cell receptor beta chain under discussion was sequenced for a study of identical twins. Notes on the study in general: Fewer insertions characterized abundant cord blood beta clonotypes, whereas memory repertoires showed none. Out-of-frame alpha sequences shared by twins showed excess low generation probability. Out-of-frame sharing of TCR alpha in monozygotic twins was underestimated by models.

In TCRdb, the 5' RACE reads were re-called with MiXCR into one record per CDR3 protein. The profile shows roughly 1.6 million distinct CDR3 sequences, about 30% of them singletons. Of note for this clonotype: Antigen unknown.

The CDR3 extends over 16 amino acids. The germline V gene encodes CDR1 SGHRS and CDR2 YFSETQ. V lost 4 bases and J 0 bases, leaving 11 bases between the germline ends. Sequencing was done on a sample of cord blood. The clonotype comes from a newborn girl in good health. The V gene is TRBV5-1, the J gene TRBJ1-6; D not certain. For the CDR3, the DNA is TGCGCCAGCAGCGTGGACGTAAGCTCCTATAATTCACCCCTCCACTTT. Protein: CASSVDVSSYNSPLHF.